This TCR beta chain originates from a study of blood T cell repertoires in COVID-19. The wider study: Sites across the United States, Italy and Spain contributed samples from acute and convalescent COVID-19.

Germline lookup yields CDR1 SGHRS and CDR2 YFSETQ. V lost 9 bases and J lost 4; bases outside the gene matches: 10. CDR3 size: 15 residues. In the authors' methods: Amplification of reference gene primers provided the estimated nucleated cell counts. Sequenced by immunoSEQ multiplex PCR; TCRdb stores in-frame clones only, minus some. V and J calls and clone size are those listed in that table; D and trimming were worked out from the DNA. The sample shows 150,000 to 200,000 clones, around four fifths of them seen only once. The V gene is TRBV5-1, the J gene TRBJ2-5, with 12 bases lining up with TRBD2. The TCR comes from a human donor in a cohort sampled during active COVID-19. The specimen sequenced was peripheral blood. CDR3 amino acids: CATRSSGGAGETQYF. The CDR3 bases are TGCGCCACTAGGTCTAGCGGGGGGGCCGGAGAGACCCAGTACTTC.